This T cell receptor (beta chain) is drawn from a study of beta chain features in type 1 diabetes. Per germline, CDR1 KGHSH and CDR2 LQKENI. V gave up 4 bases and J gave up 7 bases, with 13 bases separating them. This CDR3 has 13 residues. Comments on this clone: The target antigen is unknown.

Reverse transcription of all isolated RNA meant that expressed TCRB transcripts were sequenced. Produced via immunoSEQ multiplex PCR; TCRdb's table is partial and in-frame only. The table shows 280,000 or so clones, with 15% occurring only once. Study results and caveats: Shorter TCRB CDR3s, moderately but significantly so, marked every one of the four CD4+ subsets in Type 1 diabetes patients.

This TCR was sampled from a man aged 18 to 30 with type 1 diabetes. The chain carries TRBV18 and TRBJ1-2; D is ambiguous. Sequencing was carried out using naive CD4+ T cells from blood. The CDR3 here is CASSQIAESGYTF. CDR3 nucleotide sequence: TGTGCCAGCTCACAAATTGCGGAGAGTGGCTACACCTTC. Supplemented by reference TRBV18 and TRBJ1-2, the full variable domain reads NAGVMQNPRHLVRRRGQEARLRCSPMKGHSHVYWYRQLPEEGLKFMVYLQKENIIDESGMPKERFSAEFPKEGPSILRIQQVVRGDSAAYFCASSQIAESGYTFGSGTRLTVV.